Listed below are T cell receptor beta chains from one sample, sequenced in a study of blood T cell repertoires in COVID-19. Assay used: immunoSEQ multiplex PCR; TCRdb lists only in-frame clones, some missing. Among approximately 40,000 clones, about 91% were seen once, and the ten largest hold around 5.1%. Sequencing input: peripheral blood. The source of these receptors is a woman older than 75 with acute or convalescent COVID-19. The CDR3 runs from the conserved cysteine through the conserved F or W. The D gene is left open where the match is weak. Clone size appears in some rows only: once, few, many, or a class for an expanded clone.

D gene	V gene	J gene	clone size	CDR3 protein	CDR3 DNA
TRBD1	TRBV6-5	TRBJ1-2	.	CASSYGTENYGYTF	TGTGCCAGCAGTTACGGGACAGAGAACTATGGCTACACCTTC
TRBD2	TRBV2	TRBJ2-1	once	CASRPAGVEQFF	TGTGCCAGCCGACCAGCGGGGGTTGAGCAGTTCTTC
TRBD1	TRBV6-6	TRBJ2-2	.	CASSRQGANTGELFF	TGTGCCAGCAGTCGACAGGGGGCGAACACCGGGGAGCTGTTTTTT
.	TRBV2	TRBJ1-2	.	CASSFIQGYYGYTF	TGTGCCAGCAGTTTTATCCAGGGATACTATGGCTACACCTTC
TRBD1	TRBV2	TRBJ2-7	.	CASSGTGANEQYF	TGTGCCAGCAGTGGGACAGGGGCTAACGAGCAGTACTTC
.	TRBV27	TRBJ1-6	once	CASSPGGNNSPLHF	TGTGCCAGCAGTCCGGGAGGGAACAATTCACCCCTCCACTTT
TRBD2	TRBV3-1/TRBV3-2	TRBJ2-3	.	CASSSSSGGSTDTQYF	TGTGCCAGCAGCTCGTCTAGCGGGGGGTCCACAGATACGCAGTATTTT
TRBD2	TRBV18	TRBJ2-3	.	CASSPLPSNSGDTDTQYF	TGTGCCAGCTCACCACTGCCGTCAAATAGCGGGGACACAGATACGCAGTATTTT
TRBD2	TRBV9	TRBJ2-1	.	CASSPLGSGVDEQFF	TGTGCCAGCAGCCCTTTGGGTAGCGGGGTGGATGAGCAGTTCTTC
.	TRBV7-2	TRBJ2-1	once	CASSLGRGSYNEQFF	TGTGCCAGCAGCTTGGGGCGGGGAAGCTACAATGAGCAGTTCTTC
TRBD1	TRBV30	TRBJ1-1	.	CAWSNWAGGTEAFF	TGTGCCTGGAGTAATTGGGCAGGGGGCACTGAAGCTTTCTTT
TRBD1	TRBV7-9	TRBJ1-5	.	CASSSMTGGAGNQPQHF	TGTGCCAGCAGCTCCATGACAGGGGGCGCTGGCAATCAGCCCCAGCATTTT
.	TRBV6-6	TRBJ1-1	.	CASHKGGMNTEAFF	TGTGCCAGCCACAAAGGGGGAATGAACACTGAAGCTTTCTTT
TRBD1	TRBV7-2	TRBJ2-7	.	CASSKRQGETSSYEQYF	TGTGCCAGCAGCAAACGACAGGGGGAAACCAGCTCCTACGAGCAGTACTTC
TRBD1	TRBV7-2	TRBJ1-2	.	CASTSGTGAFVVGYTF	TGTGCCAGCACCTCCGGGACAGGGGCTTTTGTTGTGGGCTACACCTTC
.	TRBV18	TRBJ1-2	.	CASSPSGVREGYTF	TGTGCCAGCTCACCAAGTGGCGTCCGGGAGGGCTACACCTTC
TRBD1	TRBV7-9	TRBJ2-7	.	CASGSTGAYEQYF	TGTGCCAGCGGATCGACAGGGGCCTACGAGCAGTACTTC
.	TRBV10-2	TRBJ2-7	.	CASGTGDYEQYF	TGCGCCAGTGGGACGGGGGACTACGAGCAGTACTTC
.	TRBV5-4	TRBJ1-1	.	CASSSPNTEAFF	TGTGCCAGCAGCTCTCCGAACACTGAAGCTTTCTTT
.	TRBV5-1	TRBJ1-2	.	CASSLSTGNYGYTF	TGCGCCAGCAGCTTGTCGACGGGAAACTATGGCTACACCTTC
.	TRBV7-9	TRBJ2-3	.	CASSLDPGADTQYF	TGTGCCAGCAGCCTCGACCCGGGGGCAGATACGCAGTATTTT
TRBD1	TRBV14	TRBJ1-3	once	CASSPRGRGNTIYF	TGTGCCAGCAGCCCCAGGGGGCGCGGAAACACCATATATTTT
TRBD1	TRBV27	TRBJ1-1	.	CASSSRTGGATEAFF	TGTGCCAGCAGTTCTAGGACAGGGGGGGCCACTGAAGCTTTCTTT
.	TRBV18	TRBJ1-1	.	CASSPGLSGQSEAFF	TGTGCCAGCTCACCGGGGTTATCCGGACAGTCTGAAGCTTTCTTT
.	TRBV6-2/TRBV6-3	TRBJ2-5	.	CASSSTGHKETQYF	TGTGCCAGCAGCTCCACGGGACACAAAGAGACCCAGTACTTC
.	TRBV4-2	TRBJ2-5	.	CASSQDVRRQETQYF	TGTGCCAGCAGCCAAGATGTCAGGCGTCAAGAGACCCAGTACTTC
.	TRBV5-5	TRBJ2-7	.	CASSSDSFSYEQYF	TGTGCCAGCAGCAGTGACAGCTTCTCCTACGAGCAGTACTTC
.	TRBV2	TRBJ2-3	.	CASRPTGIRTDTQYF	TGTGCCAGCAGACCGACAGGAATACGCACAGATACGCAGTATTTT
TRBD1	TRBV6-5	TRBJ2-2	.	CASRWDSETGELFF	TGTGCCAGCAGATGGGACAGCGAAACCGGGGAGCTGTTTTTT
.	TRBV30	TRBJ1-5	.	CAWTTGGLHQPQHF	TGTGCCTGGACCACGGGGGGGCTCCATCAGCCCCAGCATTTT
.	TRBV11-2	TRBJ1-1	.	CASSLRHTNTEAFF	TGTGCCAGCAGCTTGCGACACACGAACACTGAAGCTTTCTTT
TRBD2	TRBV18	TRBJ2-1	.	CASSPRGLAGGNEQFF	TGTGCCAGCTCACCACGCGGACTAGCGGGGGGGAATGAGCAGTTCTTC
.	TRBV6-5	TRBJ1-5	.	CASSQDSQGQPQHF	TGTGCCAGCAGTCAGGACTCCCAGGGGCAGCCCCAGCATTTT
.	TRBV5-1	TRBJ1-2	.	CASSERQVGGDYGYTF	TGCGCCAGCAGCGAAAGACAGGTCGGCGGTGACTATGGCTACACCTTC
TRBD1	TRBV6-5	TRBJ1-1	.	CASRRQGVTEAFF	TGTGCCAGCAGGAGACAGGGGGTTACTGAAGCTTTCTTT
.	TRBV7-9	TRBJ2-5	.	CASTPGAALQGTQYF	TGTGCCAGCACACCAGGGGCAGCGCTCCAAGGGACCCAGTACTTC
.	TRBV7-2	TRBJ2-7	.	CASGRGGQLYEQYF	TGTGCCAGCGGCCGGGGCGGACAGTTATACGAGCAGTACTTC